Reported below is one T cell receptor beta chain. What it binds is not known. The V end was cut by 0 bases, the J end by 2 bases, with 13 bases between. Per the germline V gene, CDR1 is MNHEY and CDR2 is SMNVEV (reference sequence). The CDR3 has 17 residues. The entry originates in a study of blood T cells in healthy people across ages. PCR was performed a second time for 7 to 11 cycles using a sample-barcoded 5' primer and a J-beta primer mix. TCRdb fed the 5' RACE reads into MiXCR, producing one record per CDR3 protein. The table includes around 990,000 distinct CDR3 sequences, approximately 38% detected once. Whole-study results and caveats: Per million T cells, the diversity of TCR beta decreased roughly linearly as age advanced.

The sample was blood. The clonotype comes from a man aged 18 to 35 in good health. The chain is built from TRBV27 and TRBJ2-2; D possibly corresponds to TRBD2 (6 bases). The CDR3 DNA sequence: TGTGCCAGCAGTTTATCAACTCTAGCGCTAAACACCGGGGAGCTGTTTTTT. It translates to CASSLSTLALNTGELFF.